Sequencing of this T cell receptor beta chain was carried out in a study of blood T cell repertoires in COVID-19. Source study methods: Nucleated cell counts were estimated from reference gene primer amplification. The table came from immunoSEQ multiplex PCR; TCRdb's copy has only in-frame clones and leaves some out. Clonal size and the V and J genes are those of that table, whereas D and trimming came from the DNA. This sample carries over 50,000 clones, 88% of them seen once, and the ten largest clones take 3.5%. This CDR3 spans 17 amino acids. Germline CDR1 and CDR2: SNHLY and FYNNEI. The V and J ends lost 0 bases and 5 bases, in that order; junction bases with no gene match: 9.

Sample: peripheral blood. The sequence was obtained from a middle-aged man with active COVID-19. V usage is TRBV2 and J usage is TRBJ2-1, with 8 positions matching TRBD2. The CDR3 DNA sequence: TGTGCCAGCAGTGAAGCGCGGAGCGGGGGTGGGAACAATGAGCAGTTCTTC. Amino acid sequence: CASSEARSGGGNNEQFF.